This T cell receptor (beta chain) was profiled in a study of cytomegalovirus exposure and HLA in healthy donors. V was trimmed by 5 bases and J by 0 bases, leaving 16 bases between them. This CDR3 is 16 amino acids long. Germline assignment: CDR1 SGHTA and CDR2 FQGTGA. 13 Jbeta primers and 60 Vbeta primers were used for the PCR. Sequenced by immunoSEQ multiplex PCR; TCRdb stores in-frame clones only, minus some. The sample consists of 150,000 or so clones, about 64% of them appearing once. This clonotype originated in a woman in her twenties or thirties in good health and CMV-seropositive. Sequencing input: PBMCs. The chain combines TRBV7-3 with TRBJ2-5, with a tentative D call TRBD1 (6 bases). CDR3 sequence (DNA): TGTGCCAGCAGCCTGGGGACACTGAAGTACCAAGAGACCCAGTACTTC. This gives the protein CASSLGTLKYQETQYF.